Listed below are T cell receptor beta chains from one sample, sequenced in a study of blood T cell repertoires in COVID-19. Repertoires were generated with immunoSEQ multiplex PCR, while TCRdb's copy carries only in-frame clones and drops some. The table shows 110,000 or so clones, with 85% occurring only once. What was sequenced was peripheral blood. The receptor source for this set is a human donor in a cohort sampled during active COVID-19. Both conserved end residues are trimmed from each CDR3.

v_gene: TRBV5-1; CDR3aa: ASSLRTSGVDGDTQY
v_gene: TRBV5-4; CDR3aa: ASSGGGETYEQY
v_gene: TRBV4-3; CDR3aa: ASSHGQGGNYGYT
v_gene: TRBV7-2; CDR3aa: ASSFTENTEAF
v_gene: TRBV5-1; CDR3aa: ASNAWGSSLEAF
v_gene: TRBV11-3; CDR3aa: ASSGAGGLDTQY
v_gene: TRBV27; CDR3aa: ASSLFRGENSPLH
v_gene: TRBV18; CDR3aa: ASSPLGQEAF
v_gene: TRBV3-1/TRBV3-2; CDR3aa: ASSQVPGQGNEKLF
v_gene: TRBV28; CDR3aa: ASSLIQGSGY
v_gene: TRBV29-1; CDR3aa: SVGQGLNEQY
v_gene: TRBV7-2; CDR3aa: ASSLGLGLANQPQH
v_gene: TRBV6-5; CDR3aa: ASSPLDRYHQPQH
v_gene: TRBV10-1; CDR3aa: ASSEFLPGEDTQY
v_gene: TRBV6-1; CDR3aa: ASSERPGTEAF
v_gene: TRBV5-1; CDR3aa: ASSFSPVVDEQY
v_gene: TRBV4-2; CDR3aa: ASSTSGGVTDTQY
v_gene: TRBV12-5; CDR3aa: ASGLYRGSTDTQY
v_gene: TRBV6-6; CDR3aa: ASSYGRGVETQY
v_gene: TRBV10-3; CDR3aa: AISRTGRPQH
v_gene: TRBV6-2/TRBV6-3; CDR3aa: ASSYSTSGGAITGELF
v_gene: TRBV10-3; CDR3aa: ATRQSLSSGNTIY
v_gene: TRBV24-1; CDR3aa: ATSDVGVPTDTQY
v_gene: TRBV6-5; CDR3aa: ASRRTVNQPQH
v_gene: TRBV7-3; CDR3aa: ASSPRAGTTYNEQF
v_gene: TRBV7-2; CDR3aa: ASSFASGGPVEQF
v_gene: TRBV6-2/TRBV6-3; CDR3aa: ASSYQGKTQY
v_gene: TRBV9; CDR3aa: ASSVEGPSGELF
v_gene: TRBV6-2/TRBV6-3; CDR3aa: ASSSPSRRSGNTIY
v_gene: TRBV11-2; CDR3aa: ASFGPPRGKLF
v_gene: TRBV30; CDR3aa: AWSAGTGNQPQH
v_gene: TRBV25-1; CDR3aa: ASSLAGASSSYNEQF
v_gene: TRBV19; CDR3aa: ASSPMEFSYGYT
v_gene: TRBV7-9; CDR3aa: ASSLVAGSEGNEQF
v_gene: TRBV3-1/TRBV3-2; CDR3aa: ASSPLGQGSEAF
v_gene: TRBV7-2; CDR3aa: ASSLAGQGGDTEAF
v_gene: TRBV6-4; CDR3aa: ASSEEGLAGGPTQF
v_gene: TRBV19; CDR3aa: ASSKPGQGYYGYT
v_gene: TRBV19; CDR3aa: ASSEGWGNQPQH
v_gene: TRBV7-9; CDR3aa: ASSLEGQAHQPQH
v_gene: TRBV10-3; CDR3aa: AISGTSGGAGEQF
v_gene: TRBV10-1; CDR3aa: ASSRDRVGGELF
v_gene: TRBV11-3; CDR3aa: ASSLSGNSPLH
v_gene: TRBV18; CDR3aa: ASSRNSLKSQTGELF
v_gene: TRBV20-1; CDR3aa: SASGTTSTSHNEQF
v_gene: TRBV5-8; CDR3aa: ASPPGGKLF